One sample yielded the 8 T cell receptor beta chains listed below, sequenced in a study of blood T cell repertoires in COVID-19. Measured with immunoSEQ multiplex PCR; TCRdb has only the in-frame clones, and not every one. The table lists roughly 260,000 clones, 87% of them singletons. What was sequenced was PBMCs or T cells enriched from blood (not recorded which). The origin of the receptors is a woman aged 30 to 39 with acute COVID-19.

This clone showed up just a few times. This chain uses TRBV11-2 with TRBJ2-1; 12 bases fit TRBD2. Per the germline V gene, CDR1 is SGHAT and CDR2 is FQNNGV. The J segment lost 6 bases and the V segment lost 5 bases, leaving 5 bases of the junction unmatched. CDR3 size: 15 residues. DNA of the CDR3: TGTGCCAGCAGCCCGGGACTAGCGGGTGGCAATGAGCAGTTCTTC. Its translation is CASSPGLAGGNEQFF.

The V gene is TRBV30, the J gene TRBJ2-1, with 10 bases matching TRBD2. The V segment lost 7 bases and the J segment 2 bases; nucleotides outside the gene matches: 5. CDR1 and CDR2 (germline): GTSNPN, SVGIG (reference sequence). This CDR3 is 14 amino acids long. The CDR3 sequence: CAYQAGGPYNEQFF. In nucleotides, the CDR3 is TGTGCCTATCAAGCGGGGGGGCCCTACAATGAGCAGTTCTTC. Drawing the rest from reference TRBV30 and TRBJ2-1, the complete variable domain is SQTIHQWPATLVQPVGSPLSLECTVEGTSNPNLYWYRQAAGRGLQLLFYSVGIGQISSEVPQNLSASRPQDRQFILSSKKLLLSDSGFYLCAYQAGGPYNEQFFGPGTRLTVL.

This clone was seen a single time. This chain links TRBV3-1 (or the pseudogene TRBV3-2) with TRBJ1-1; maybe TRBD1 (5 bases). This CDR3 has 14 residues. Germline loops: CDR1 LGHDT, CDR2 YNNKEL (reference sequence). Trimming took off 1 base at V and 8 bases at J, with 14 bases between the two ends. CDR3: CASSQAGERDEAFF. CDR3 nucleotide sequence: TGTGCCAGCAGCCAAGCGGGGGAAAGGGACGAAGCTTTCTTT.

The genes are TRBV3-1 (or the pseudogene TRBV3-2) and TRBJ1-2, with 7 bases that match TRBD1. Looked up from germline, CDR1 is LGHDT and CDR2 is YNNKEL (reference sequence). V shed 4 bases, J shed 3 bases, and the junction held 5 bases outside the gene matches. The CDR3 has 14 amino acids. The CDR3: CASSRGQEDYGYTF. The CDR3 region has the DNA TGTGCCAGCAGCCGCGGACAGGAGGACTATGGCTACACCTTC.

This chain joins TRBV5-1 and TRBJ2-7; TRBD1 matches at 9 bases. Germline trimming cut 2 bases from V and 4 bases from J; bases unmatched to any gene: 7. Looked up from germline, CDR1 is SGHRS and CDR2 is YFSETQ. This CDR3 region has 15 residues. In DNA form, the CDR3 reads TGCGCCAGCAGCTTCCCCGGGACAGGGAGTTACGAGCAGTACTTC. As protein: CASSFPGTGSYEQYF.

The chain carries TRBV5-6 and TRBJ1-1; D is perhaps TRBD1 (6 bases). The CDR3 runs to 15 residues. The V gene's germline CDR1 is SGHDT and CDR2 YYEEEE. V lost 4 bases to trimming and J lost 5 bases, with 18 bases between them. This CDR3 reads CASSRGAIRGTEAFF. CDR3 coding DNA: TGTGCCAGCAGCCGGGGGGCCATTAGAGGGACTGAAGCTTTCTTT.

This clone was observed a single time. The CDR3 sequence is CATSDGQGFGEKLFF. CDR3 DNA: TGTGCCACCAGTGATGGACAGGGGTTCGGTGAAAAACTGTTTTTT. This chain joins TRBV24-1 and TRBJ1-4; 9 bases fit TRBD1. The CDR3 covers 15 residues. Unmatched junction bases numbered 5, after V lost 3 bases and J lost 7 bases. Germline values: CDR1 KGHDR, CDR2 SFDVKD.

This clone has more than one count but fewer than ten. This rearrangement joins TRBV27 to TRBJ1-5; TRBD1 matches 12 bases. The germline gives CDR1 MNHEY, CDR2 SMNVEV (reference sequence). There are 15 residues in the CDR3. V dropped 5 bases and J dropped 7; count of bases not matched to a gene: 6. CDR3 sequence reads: CASSPGQGAWQPQHF. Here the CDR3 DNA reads TGTGCCAGCAGTCCGGGACAGGGGGCTTGGCAGCCCCAGCATTTT.